This T cell receptor (beta chain) was sequenced during a study of blood T cell repertoires in COVID-19. Study as a whole: T cells, B-cell-depleted T cells, or PBMCs supplied cDNA or gDNA.

CDR1 and CDR2 from the germline V gene are SGHTS and YDEGEE. V was trimmed by 4 bases and J by 5 bases, leaving 18 bases between them. The CDR3 loop spans 16 amino acids. This clone has a single count. Authors' data handling: Amplification from reference gene primers served as the basis for estimated nucleated cell counts. Data came from immunoSEQ multiplex PCR; TCRdb stores just in-frame clones and leaves some out. D and trimming were read from the DNA, whereas the V and J calls and clone size are those reported in that table. The sample lists more than 250,000 clones, 70% to 90% seen once, with 2.1% in the top ten.

The source of this sequence is a young woman who had recovered from COVID-19. The chain links TRBV5-8 to TRBJ2-2; D is possibly TRBD1 (5 bases). The specimen was peripheral blood. CDR3 sequence (DNA): TGTGCCAGCAGCCCAACATCCCAGGGCGTGACCGGGGAGCTGTTTTTT. It is translated as CASSPTSQGVTGELFF.